The 20 T cell receptor beta chains listed next were all sequenced from one sample in a study of shared clonotypes between healthy human individuals. Method: immunoSEQ multiplex PCR; TCRdb's copy keeps in-frame clones and lacks some. The sample holds a few million clones, around 94% seen once. Source material: naive CD4+ T cells sorted from blood. Indicated subset: CD45RA+ positively selected. Every receptor here comes from a man aged 18 to 35 in good health.

This chain connects TRBV29-1 to TRBJ1-3, with D tentatively TRBD1 (5 bases). Germline V lookup: CDR1 SQVTM, CDR2 ANQGSEA. V dropped 6 bases and J dropped 4 bases, with 10 bases sitting between them. This CDR3 spans 12 amino acids. In DNA, the CDR3 is TGCAGCGTGGCAGGGAAAGGAAACACCATATATTTT. Protein sequence: CSVAGKGNTIYF.

The gene calls are TRBV7-6 and TRBJ2-7, with D maybe TRBD2 (6 bases). The CDR3 sequence is 16 residues long. The V gene's germline CDR1 is SGHVS and CDR2 FNYEAQ. Deletions cut 1 base from V and 7 bases from J, with 20 bases between. CDR3 region: CASSLGETGSRGEQYF. CDR3 nucleotide sequence: TGTGCCAGCAGCTTAGGGGAAACCGGCAGCCGGGGGGAGCAGTACTTC.

The chain combines TRBV5-6 with TRBJ2-7; D is unclear. In germline, CDR1 is SGHDT, CDR2 YYEEEE. Trimming left V 2 bases short and J 5 bases short, with 23 bases between. This CDR3 spans 17 amino acids. DNA for the CDR3: TGTGCCAGCAGCTTCGGAGCGACTTCCCGCCTAGATCACGAGCAGTACTTC. It translates to CASSFGATSRLDHEQYF. Full variable domain (missing parts from reference TRBV5-6 and TRBJ2-7): DAGVTQSPTHLIKTRGQQVTLRCSPKSGHDTVSWYQQALGQGPQFIFQYYEEEERQRGNFPDRFSGHQFPNYSSELNVNALLLGDSALYLCASSFGATSRLDHEQYFGPGTRLTVT.

Details on this clone: The junction and the germline gene differ at one end; a read error may be behind it. This sequence joins TRBV7-2 and TRBJ1-2, with D perhaps matching TRBD1 (6 bases). This CDR3 contains 16 residues. Germline CDR1 and CDR2: SGHTA and FQGNSA. CDR3 in DNA: TGTGCCAGCAGCATCTTAGGGGGTGTTGGTAACCATGGCTACACCTTC. It encodes CASSILGGVGNHGYTF.

The chain carries TRBV7-6 and TRBJ2-3, with D possibly matching TRBD2 (6 bases). This CDR3 contains 17 residues. V was pared by 7 bases and J by 2 bases, with 22 bases between. Germline values: CDR1 SGHVS, CDR2 FNYEAQ. CDR3 DNA: TGTGCCAGCACCAAGCTTCCTAGCGAGGGCACCACAGATACGCAGTATTTT. Its translation is CASTKLPSEGTTDTQYF. The variable domain in full, with the rest retrieved from reference TRBV7-6 and TRBJ2-3, is GAGVSQSPRYKVTKRGQDVALRCDPISGHVSLYWYRQALGQGPEFLTYFNYEAQQDKSGLPNDRFSAERPEGSISTLTIQRTEQRDSAMYRCASTKLPSEGTTDTQYFGPGTRLTVL.

The chain couples TRBV28 to TRBJ1-1; 7 nucleotides match TRBD1. J was trimmed by 12 bases and V by 5 bases; bases with no gene match: 9. CDR3 size: 12 residues. Germline assignment: CDR1 MDHEN and CDR2 SYDVKM. The CDR3 DNA is TGTGCCAGCAGTGACAGGGCCCACAATACTTTCTTT. Its protein product is CASSDRAHNTFF.

The gene calls are TRBV10-1 and TRBJ2-7; TRBD1 agrees at 10 bases. J was trimmed by 0 bases and V by 6 bases; bases with no gene match: 8. CDR1 WNHNN and CDR2 SYGVQD come from the germline V gene (reference sequence). The CDR3 length is 16 residues. CDR3 DNA sequence: TGCGCCAGCAGCAGACCGGGACAGGGGACCTCCTACGAGCAGTACTTC. As protein: CASSRPGQGTSYEQYF.

V is TRBV6-1 and J is TRBJ1-1; 7 bases agree with TRBD1. CDR1 and CDR2 (germline): MNHNS, SASEGT. The trim removed 6 bases at V and 7 bases at J, leaving 8 bases unmatched. CDR3 length equals 13 residues. Written as DNA, the CDR3 is TGTGCCAGCAGCTATACAGGGGAACGTGAAGCTTTCTTT. Translated: CASSYTGEREAFF.

The CDR3: CASSPIAAAGYTF. The CDR3 DNA is TGTGCCAGCAGCCCTATCGCTGCAGCCGGCTACACCTTC. The J gene is TRBJ1-2, the V gene TRBV7-9; D is uncertain. The germline V gene encodes CDR1 SEHNR and CDR2 FQNEAQ (reference sequence). This CDR3 contains 13 residues. Trimming took 5 bases from V and 8 from J, leaving 15 bases between them.

The chain combines TRBV5-1 with TRBJ1-2; D gene uncertain. The CDR3 is made up of 13 amino acids. CDR1 is SGHRS and CDR2 is YFSETQ in the germline V gene. V was cut by 0 bases and J by 2 bases, with 5 bases left in between. The CDR3 DNA reads as TGCGCCAGCAGCTTGGAGATCAACTATGGCTACACCTTC. Translated, it gives CASSLEINYGYTF.

CDR3 residues: CASSSQQGYEQYF. CDR3 coding DNA: TGTGCCAGCAGCTCACAGCAGGGGTACGAGCAGTACTTC. The J gene is TRBJ2-7, the V gene TRBV7-6, with D tentatively TRBD1 (6 bases). Trimming took off 4 bases at V and 4 bases at J, with 11 bases between the two ends. Germline values: CDR1 SGHVS, CDR2 FNYEAQ. This CDR3 has 13 amino acids.

The rearrangement links TRBV6-5 to TRBJ2-3; D unclear. This CDR3 region has 12 residues. Trimming took off 5 bases at V and 5 bases at J, with 8 bases between the two ends. CDR1 MNHEY and CDR2 SVGAGI come from the germline V gene. The CDR3 loop is CASSQSRDTQYF. CDR3 bases: TGTGCCAGCAGTCAGAGTAGAGATACGCAGTATTTT.

This chain joins TRBV10-3 and TRBJ2-1; 11 nucleotides align to TRBD2. The junction had 3 bases not matched to a gene; V was cut back by 6 bases and J by 8 bases. CDR3 length: 13 residues. Germline lookup yields CDR1 ENHRY and CDR2 SYGVKD. The CDR3 loop is CAIRGTSGYEQFF. CDR3 DNA: TGTGCCATCAGAGGGACTAGCGGTTATGAGCAGTTCTTC.

The chain couples TRBV7-2 to TRBJ2-7, with D maybe TRBD2 (6 bases). Germline values: CDR1 SGHTA, CDR2 FQGNSA. There are 14 residues in the CDR3. V shed 5 bases and J shed 4 bases, with 15 bases lying between them. The CDR3 DNA reads TGTGCCAGCAGCCGTCCTACCGGGGGATACGAGCAGTACTTC. This codes for CASSRPTGGYEQYF.

The chain carries TRBV6-1 and TRBJ2-5, with TRBD2 identical over 7 bases. After removal of 6 bases from V and 4 bases from J, the junction contained 5 bases not matched to a gene. This CDR3 is 13 amino acids long. The germline V gene has CDR1 MNHNS and CDR2 SASEGT. CDR3 residues: CASRTSSSETQYF. The CDR3 DNA sequence: TGTGCCAGCAGGACTAGCTCCTCAGAGACCCAGTACTTC.

The chain uses TRBV15 and TRBJ1-6, with 7 bases aligning to TRBD1. Trimming at V came to 0 bases and at J to 7 bases, leaving 3 bases not matched to a gene. CDR3 size: 15 residues. Germline-derived CDR1 and CDR2 are LNHNV and YYDKDF (reference sequence). DNA for the CDR3: TGTGCCACCAGCAGAGAGGGACAGACCAATTCACCCCTCCACTTT. Protein product: CATSREGQTNSPLHF.

The chain carries TRBV2 and TRBJ1-4, with a weak D call TRBD1 (6 bases). From germline, CDR1 is SNHLY and CDR2 FYNNEI. V was clipped by 11 bases and J by 0 bases, with 22 bases between them. CDR3 length equals 17 residues. In DNA, the CDR3 is TGTGCCTCCCACGGGACACCTAACTATGCAACTAATGAAAAACTGTTTTTT. It is translated as CASHGTPNYATNEKLFF.

The chain joins TRBV27 to TRBJ1-6; 8 bases align to TRBD1. There are 10 residues in the CDR3. Germline V CDR1 and CDR2: MNHEY, SMNVEV (reference sequence). V was pared by 3 bases and J by 19 bases, with 2 bases of the junction left unmatched. The CDR3 DNA reads TGTGCCAGCAGTTTTGGGACAGGACACTTT. It translates to CASSFGTGHF.

The V gene is TRBV5-1, the J gene TRBJ1-2; D not certain. The CDR3 covers 15 residues. V was trimmed by 0 bases and J by 2 bases, leaving 11 bases between them. Germline V gene sequence: CDR1 SGHRS, CDR2 YFSETQ. This CDR3 reads CASSLEVASNYGYTF. The CDR3 DNA follows: TGCGCCAGCAGCTTGGAAGTGGCCAGCAACTATGGCTACACCTTC.

As to this clone: This sample includes further DNA sequences coding for the same CDR3. The rearrangement uses TRBV28 and TRBJ1-6; the D gene is possibly TRBD1 (6 bases). The CDR3 consists of 17 residues. V lost 1 base, J lost 7 bases, and 17 bases lay in between. The germline CDR1 and CDR2 sequences are MDHEN and SYDVKM. The chain's CDR3 is CASSLSAQGKRNSPLHF. The CDR3, as DNA: TGTGCCAGCAGTTTATCAGCTCAGGGGAAGAGGAATTCACCCCTCCACTTT.